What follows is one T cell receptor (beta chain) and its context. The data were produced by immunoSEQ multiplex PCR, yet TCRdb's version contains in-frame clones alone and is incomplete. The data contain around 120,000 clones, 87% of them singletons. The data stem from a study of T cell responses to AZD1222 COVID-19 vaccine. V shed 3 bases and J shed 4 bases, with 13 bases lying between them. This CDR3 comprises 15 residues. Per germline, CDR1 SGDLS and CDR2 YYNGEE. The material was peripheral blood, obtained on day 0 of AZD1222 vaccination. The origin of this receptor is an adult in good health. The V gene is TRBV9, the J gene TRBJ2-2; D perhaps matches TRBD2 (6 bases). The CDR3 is CASSAGTSATGELFF. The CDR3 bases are TGTGCCAGCAGCGCTGGGACTTCCGCCACCGGGGAGCTGTTTTTT.